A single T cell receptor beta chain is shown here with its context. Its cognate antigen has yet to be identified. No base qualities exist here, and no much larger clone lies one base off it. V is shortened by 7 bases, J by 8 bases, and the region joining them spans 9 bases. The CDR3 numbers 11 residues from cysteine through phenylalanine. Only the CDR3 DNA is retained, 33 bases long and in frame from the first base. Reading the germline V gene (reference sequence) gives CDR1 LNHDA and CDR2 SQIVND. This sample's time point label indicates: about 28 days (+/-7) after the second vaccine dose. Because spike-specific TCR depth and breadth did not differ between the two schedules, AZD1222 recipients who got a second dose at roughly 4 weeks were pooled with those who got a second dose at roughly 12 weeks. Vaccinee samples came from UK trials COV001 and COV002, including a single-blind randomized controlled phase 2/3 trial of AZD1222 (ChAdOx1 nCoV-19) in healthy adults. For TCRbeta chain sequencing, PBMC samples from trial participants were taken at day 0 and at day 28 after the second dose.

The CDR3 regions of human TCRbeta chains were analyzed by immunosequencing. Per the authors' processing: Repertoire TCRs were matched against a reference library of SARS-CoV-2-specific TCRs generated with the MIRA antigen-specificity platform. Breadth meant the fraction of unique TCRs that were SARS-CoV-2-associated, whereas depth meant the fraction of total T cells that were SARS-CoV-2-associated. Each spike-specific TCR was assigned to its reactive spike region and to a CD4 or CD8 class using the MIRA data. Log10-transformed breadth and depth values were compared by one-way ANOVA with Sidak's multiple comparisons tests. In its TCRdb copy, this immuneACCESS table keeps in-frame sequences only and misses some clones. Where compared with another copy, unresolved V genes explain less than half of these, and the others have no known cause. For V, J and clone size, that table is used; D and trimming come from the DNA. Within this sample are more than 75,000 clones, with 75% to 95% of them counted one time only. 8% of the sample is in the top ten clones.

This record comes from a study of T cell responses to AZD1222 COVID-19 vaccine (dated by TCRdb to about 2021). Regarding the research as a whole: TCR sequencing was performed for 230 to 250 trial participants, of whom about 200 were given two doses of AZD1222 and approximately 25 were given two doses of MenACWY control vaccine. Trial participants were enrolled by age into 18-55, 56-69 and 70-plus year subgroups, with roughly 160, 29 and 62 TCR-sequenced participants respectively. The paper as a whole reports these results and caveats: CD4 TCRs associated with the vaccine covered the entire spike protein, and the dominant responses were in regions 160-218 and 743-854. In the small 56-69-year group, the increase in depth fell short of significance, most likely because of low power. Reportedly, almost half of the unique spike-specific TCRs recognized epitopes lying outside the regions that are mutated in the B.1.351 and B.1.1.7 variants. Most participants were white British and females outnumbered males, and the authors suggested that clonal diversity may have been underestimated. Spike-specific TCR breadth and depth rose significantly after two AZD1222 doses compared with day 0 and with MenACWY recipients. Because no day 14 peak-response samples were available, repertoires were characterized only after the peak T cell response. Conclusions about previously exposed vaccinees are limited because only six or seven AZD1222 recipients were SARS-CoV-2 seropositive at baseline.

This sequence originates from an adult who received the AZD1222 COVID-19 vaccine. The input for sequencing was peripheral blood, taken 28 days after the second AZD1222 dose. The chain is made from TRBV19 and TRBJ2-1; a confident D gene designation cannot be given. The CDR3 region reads CASTIQDEQFF. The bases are TGTGCCAGTACTATTCAAGATGAGCAGTTCTTC. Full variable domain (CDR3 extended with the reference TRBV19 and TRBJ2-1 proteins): DGGITQSPKYLFRKEGQNVTLSCEQNLNHDAMYWYRQDPGQGLRLIYYSQIVNDFQKGDIAEGYSVSREKKESFPLTVTSAQKNPTAFYLCASTIQDEQFFGPGTRLTVL.